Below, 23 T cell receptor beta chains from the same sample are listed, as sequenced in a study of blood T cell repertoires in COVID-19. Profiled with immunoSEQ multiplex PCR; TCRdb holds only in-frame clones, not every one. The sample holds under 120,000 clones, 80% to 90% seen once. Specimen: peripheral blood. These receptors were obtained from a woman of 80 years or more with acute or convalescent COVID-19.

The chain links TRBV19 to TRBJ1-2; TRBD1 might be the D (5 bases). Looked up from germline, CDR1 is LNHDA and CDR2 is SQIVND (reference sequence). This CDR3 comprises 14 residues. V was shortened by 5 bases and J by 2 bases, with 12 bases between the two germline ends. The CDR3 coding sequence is TGTGCCAGTAGTGGGCCTGGGGGGAACTATGGCTACACCTTC. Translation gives CASSGPGGNYGYTF.

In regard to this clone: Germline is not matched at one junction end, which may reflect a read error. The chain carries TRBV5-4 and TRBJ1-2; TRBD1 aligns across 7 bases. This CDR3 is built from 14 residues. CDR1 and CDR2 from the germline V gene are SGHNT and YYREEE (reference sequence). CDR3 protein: CASSDRDSLYRYTF. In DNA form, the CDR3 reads TGTGCCAGCAGCGACCGGGACAGCCTCTATCGCTACACCTTC.

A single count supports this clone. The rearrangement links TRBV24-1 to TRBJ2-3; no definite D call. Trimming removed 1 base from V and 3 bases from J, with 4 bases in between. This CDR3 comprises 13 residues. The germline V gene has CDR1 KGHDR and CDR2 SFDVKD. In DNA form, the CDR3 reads TGTGCCACCAGTGATTTTCGTACAGATACGCAGTATTTT. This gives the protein CATSDFRTDTQYF.

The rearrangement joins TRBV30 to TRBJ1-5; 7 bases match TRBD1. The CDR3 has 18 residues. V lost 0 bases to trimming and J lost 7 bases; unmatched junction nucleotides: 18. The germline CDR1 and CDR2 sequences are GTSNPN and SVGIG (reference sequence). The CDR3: CAWSVAWRGLQLWQPQHF. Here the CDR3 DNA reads TGTGCCTGGAGTGTAGCGTGGAGGGGGCTACAATTATGGCAGCCCCAGCATTTT.

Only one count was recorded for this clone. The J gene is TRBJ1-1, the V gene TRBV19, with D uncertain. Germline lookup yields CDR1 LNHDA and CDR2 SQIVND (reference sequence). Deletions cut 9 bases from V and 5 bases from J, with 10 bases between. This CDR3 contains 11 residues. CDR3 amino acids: CASGRRTEAFF. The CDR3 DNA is TGTGCCAGCGGGAGGAGGACTGAAGCTTTCTTT.

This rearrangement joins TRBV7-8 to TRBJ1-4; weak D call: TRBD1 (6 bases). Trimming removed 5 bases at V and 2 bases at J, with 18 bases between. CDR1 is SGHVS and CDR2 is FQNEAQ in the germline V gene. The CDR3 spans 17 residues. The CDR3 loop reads CASSGYRDKATNEKLFF. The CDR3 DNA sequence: TGTGCCAGCAGCGGGTACCGGGACAAGGCTACTAATGAAAAACTGTTTTTT. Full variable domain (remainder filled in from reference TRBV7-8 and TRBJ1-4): GAGVSQSPRYKVAKRGQDVALRCDPISGHVSLFWYQQALGQGPEFLTYFQNEAQLDKSGLPSDRFFAERPEGSVSTLKIQRTQQEDSAVYLCASSGYRDKATNEKLFFGSGTQLSVL.

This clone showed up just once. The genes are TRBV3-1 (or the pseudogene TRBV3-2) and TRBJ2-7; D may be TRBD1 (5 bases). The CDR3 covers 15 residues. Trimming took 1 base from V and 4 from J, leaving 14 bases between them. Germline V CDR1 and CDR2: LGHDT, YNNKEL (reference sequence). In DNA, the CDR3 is TGTGCCAGCAGCCAAGCAGGGAATCGGTATTACGAGCAGTACTTC. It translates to CASSQAGNRYYEQYF.

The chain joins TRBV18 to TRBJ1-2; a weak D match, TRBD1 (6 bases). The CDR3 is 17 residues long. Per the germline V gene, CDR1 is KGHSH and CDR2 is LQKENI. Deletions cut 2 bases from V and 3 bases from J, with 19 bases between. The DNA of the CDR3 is TGTGCCAGCTCACCAGTAGACCCCAGGGGAGATGACTATGGCTACACCTTC. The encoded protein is CASSPVDPRGDDYGYTF.

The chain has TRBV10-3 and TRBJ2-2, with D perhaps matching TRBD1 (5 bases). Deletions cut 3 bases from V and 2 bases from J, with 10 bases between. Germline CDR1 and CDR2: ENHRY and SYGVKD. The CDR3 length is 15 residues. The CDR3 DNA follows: TGTGCCATCAGTGATTGGCAGGGAAACACCGGGGAGCTGTTTTTT. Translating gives CAISDWQGNTGELFF.

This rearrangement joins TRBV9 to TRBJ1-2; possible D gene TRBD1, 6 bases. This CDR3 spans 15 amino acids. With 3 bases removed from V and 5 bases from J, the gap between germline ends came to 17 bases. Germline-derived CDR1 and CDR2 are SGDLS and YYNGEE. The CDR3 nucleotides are TGTGCCAGCAGCGCCGGGAACAGGGTCCCTTATGGCTACACCTTC. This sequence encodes CASSAGNRVPYGYTF.

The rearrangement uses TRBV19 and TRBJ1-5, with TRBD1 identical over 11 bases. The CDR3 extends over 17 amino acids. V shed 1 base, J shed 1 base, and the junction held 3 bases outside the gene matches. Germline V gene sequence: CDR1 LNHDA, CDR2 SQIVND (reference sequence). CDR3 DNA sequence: TGTGCCAGTAGTATAGGGACAGGGGGCTTCAGCAATCAGCCCCAGCATTTT. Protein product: CASSIGTGGFSNQPQHF.

CDR3 bases: TGTGCCAGCAGGGAGAGGGGGGGCTATGGCTACACCTTC. Amino acid sequence: CASRERGGYGYTF. This rearrangement joins TRBV5-6 to TRBJ1-2; possibly TRBD1 for D (6 bases). V lost 5 bases to trimming and J lost 4 bases, with 12 bases between them. From germline, CDR1 is SGHDT and CDR2 YYEEEE. The CDR3 contains 13 residues. Based on the CDR3 plus reference TRBV5-6 and TRBJ1-2, the full variable domain is DAGVTQSPTHLIKTRGQQVTLRCSPKSGHDTVSWYQQALGQGPQFIFQYYEEEERQRGNFPDRFSGHQFPNYSSELNVNALLLGDSALYLCASRERGGYGYTFGSGTRLTVV.

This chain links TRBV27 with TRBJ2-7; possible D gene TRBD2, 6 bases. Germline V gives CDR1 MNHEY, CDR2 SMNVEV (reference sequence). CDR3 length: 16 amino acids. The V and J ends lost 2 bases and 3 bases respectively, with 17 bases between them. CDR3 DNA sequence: TGTGCCAGCAGTTTAATCCCGAGGACGGGACTCTACGAGCAGTACTTC. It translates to CASSLIPRTGLYEQYF.

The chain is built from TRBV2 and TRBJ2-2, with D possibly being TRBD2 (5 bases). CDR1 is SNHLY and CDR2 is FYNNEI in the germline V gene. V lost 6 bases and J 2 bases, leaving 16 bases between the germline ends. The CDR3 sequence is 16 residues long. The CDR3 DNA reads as TGTGCCAGCAGCCGGAGGCAGGCCACCAACACCGGGGAGCTGTTTTTT. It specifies CASSRRQATNTGELFF.

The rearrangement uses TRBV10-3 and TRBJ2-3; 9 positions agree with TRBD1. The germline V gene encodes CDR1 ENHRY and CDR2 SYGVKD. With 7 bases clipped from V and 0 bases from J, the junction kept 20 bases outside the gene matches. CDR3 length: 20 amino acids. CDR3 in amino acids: CAIMAHSTSGQGKSTDTQYF. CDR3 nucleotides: TGTGCCATCATGGCACACTCAACGTCGGGACAGGGAAAAAGCACAGATACGCAGTATTTT.

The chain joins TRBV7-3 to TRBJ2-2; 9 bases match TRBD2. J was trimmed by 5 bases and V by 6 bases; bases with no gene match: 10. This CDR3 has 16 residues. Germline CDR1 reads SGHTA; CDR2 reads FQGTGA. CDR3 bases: TGTGCCAGCAGTGAATCCAGCGGGGGGACAACCGGGGAGCTGTTTTTT. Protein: CASSESSGGTTGELFF.

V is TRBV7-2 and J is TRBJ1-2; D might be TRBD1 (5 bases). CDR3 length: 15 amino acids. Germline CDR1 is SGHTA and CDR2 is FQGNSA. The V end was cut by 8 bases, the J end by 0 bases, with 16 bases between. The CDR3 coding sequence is TGTGCCAGCGGGGGGGGGTACCGCGCTAACTATGGCTACACCTTC. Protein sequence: CASGGGYRANYGYTF. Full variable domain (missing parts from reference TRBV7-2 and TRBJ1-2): GAGVSQSPSNKVTEKGKDVELRCDPISGHTALYWYRQSLGQGLEFLIYFQGNSAPDKSGLPSDRFSAERTGGSVSTLTIQRTQQEDSAVYLCASGGGYRANYGYTFGSGTRLTVV.

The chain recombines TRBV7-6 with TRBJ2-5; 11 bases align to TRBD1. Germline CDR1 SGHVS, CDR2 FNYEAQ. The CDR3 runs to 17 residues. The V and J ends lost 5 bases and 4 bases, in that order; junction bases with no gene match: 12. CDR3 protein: CASSGGRGQGALETQYF. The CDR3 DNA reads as TGTGCCAGCAGCGGAGGACGTGGACAGGGGGCATTAGAGACCCAGTACTTC.

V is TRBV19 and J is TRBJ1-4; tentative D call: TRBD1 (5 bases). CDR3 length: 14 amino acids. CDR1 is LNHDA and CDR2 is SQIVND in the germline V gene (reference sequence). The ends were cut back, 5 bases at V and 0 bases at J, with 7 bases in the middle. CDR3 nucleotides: TGTGCCAGTAGTGAGACAGCAACTAATGAAAAACTGTTTTTT. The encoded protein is CASSETATNEKLFF.

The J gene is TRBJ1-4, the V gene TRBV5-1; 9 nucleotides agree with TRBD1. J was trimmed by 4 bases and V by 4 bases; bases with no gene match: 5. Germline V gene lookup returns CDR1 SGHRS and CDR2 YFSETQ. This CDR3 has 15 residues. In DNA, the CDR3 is TGCGCCAGCAGCCGCCCGACAGGGGGTAATGAAAAACTGTTTTTT. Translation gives CASSRPTGGNEKLFF.

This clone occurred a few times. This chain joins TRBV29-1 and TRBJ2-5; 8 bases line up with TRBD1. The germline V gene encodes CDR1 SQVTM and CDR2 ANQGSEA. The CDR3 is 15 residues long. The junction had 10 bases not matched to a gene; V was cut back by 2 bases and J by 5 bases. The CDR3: CSVESGQGARETQYF. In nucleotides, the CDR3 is TGCAGCGTTGAATCGGGGCAGGGGGCACGGGAGACCCAGTACTTC.

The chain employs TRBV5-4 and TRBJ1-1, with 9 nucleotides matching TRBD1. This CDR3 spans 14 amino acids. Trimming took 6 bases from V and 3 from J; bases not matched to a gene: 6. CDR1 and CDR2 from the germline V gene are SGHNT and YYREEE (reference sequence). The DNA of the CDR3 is TGTGCCAGCACCTGGGACAGGGTAGACACTGAAGCTTTCTTT. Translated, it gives CASTWDRVDTEAFF. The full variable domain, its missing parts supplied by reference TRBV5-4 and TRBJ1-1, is ETGVTQSPTHLIKTRGQQVTLRCSSQSGHNTVSWYQQALGQGPQFIFQYYREEENGRGNFPPRFSGLQFPNYSSELNVNALELDDSALYLCASTWDRVDTEAFFGQGTRLTVV.

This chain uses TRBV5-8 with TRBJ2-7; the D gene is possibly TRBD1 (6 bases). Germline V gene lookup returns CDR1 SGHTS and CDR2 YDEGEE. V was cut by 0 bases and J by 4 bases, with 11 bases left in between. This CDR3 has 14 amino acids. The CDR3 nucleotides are TGTGCCAGCAGCTTGGCCACAGGGATTTACGAGCAGTACTTC. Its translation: CASSLATGIYEQYF. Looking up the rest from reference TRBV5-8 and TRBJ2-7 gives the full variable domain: EAGVTQSPTHLIKTRGQQATLRCSPISGHTSVYWYQQALGLGLQFLLWYDEGEERNRGNFPPRFSGRQFPNYSSELNVNALELEDSALYLCASSLATGIYEQYFGPGTRLTVT.